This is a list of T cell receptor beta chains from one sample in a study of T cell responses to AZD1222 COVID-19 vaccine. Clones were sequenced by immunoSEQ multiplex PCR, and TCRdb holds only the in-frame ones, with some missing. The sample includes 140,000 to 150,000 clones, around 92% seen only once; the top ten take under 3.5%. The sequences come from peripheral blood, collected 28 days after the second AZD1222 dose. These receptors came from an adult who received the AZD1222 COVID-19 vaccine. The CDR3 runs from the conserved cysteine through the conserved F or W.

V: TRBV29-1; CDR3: CSVEMGFGYTF
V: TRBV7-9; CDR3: CASSRTGTNSPLHF
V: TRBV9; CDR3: CASSVAGNTGELFF
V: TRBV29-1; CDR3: CSVELNYGYTF
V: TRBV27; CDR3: CASSLIHRGRGDEQYF
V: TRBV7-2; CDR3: CASSLVGDGSAFF
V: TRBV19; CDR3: CASSPGTGGGETQYF
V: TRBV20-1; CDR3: CSASRRGYSHFYEQYF
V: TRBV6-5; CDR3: CASSYSGTSAYEQYF
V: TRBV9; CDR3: CASSVAAQDYGYTF
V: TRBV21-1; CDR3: CASSIWTSGANVLTF
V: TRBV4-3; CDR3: CASSPKDSPYEQYF
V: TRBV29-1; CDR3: CSVARQGAGTEAFF
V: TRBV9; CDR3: CASSTWTSGYTF
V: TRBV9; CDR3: CASSVGNNQPQHF
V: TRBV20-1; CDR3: CSASYTDRGQYSNQPQHF
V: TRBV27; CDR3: CASSRDPPAYYEQYF
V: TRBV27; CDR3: CASSGVGDLYGYTF
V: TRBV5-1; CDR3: CASSFQREGPDTQYF
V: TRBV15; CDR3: CATSKGQGPILEQYF
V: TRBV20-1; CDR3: CSASPYGGGSGNTIYF
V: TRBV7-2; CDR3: CASSPGTVYLKDTIYF
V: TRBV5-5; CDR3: CASSSTRVTEKLFF
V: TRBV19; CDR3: CASSIDQSGSSYNEQFF
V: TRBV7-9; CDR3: CASSPGTGVRQPQHF
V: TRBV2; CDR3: CASSEANPRQPQHF
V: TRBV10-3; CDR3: CAISESRLANTGELFF
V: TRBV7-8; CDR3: CASSLDSHEQYF
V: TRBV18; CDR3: CASSPDGTLGHEQFF
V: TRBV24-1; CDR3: CATRDGNTEAFF
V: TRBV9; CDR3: CASSVDPGYGNQPQHF
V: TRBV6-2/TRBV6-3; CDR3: CASSSRENTEAFF
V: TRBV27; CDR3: CASSTLAGGRIGEQFF
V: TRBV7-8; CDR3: CASSYRQGEKAGNTIYF
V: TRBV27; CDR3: CASSLGVSFGNQPQHF
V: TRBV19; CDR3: CASSGTSRSDAISYEQYF
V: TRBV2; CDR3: CASSDSAYNSPLHF
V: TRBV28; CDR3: CASSPLTGSQPQHF
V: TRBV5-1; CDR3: CASSPWTGLSYNEQFF
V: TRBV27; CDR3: CASSPPRRGSTYGYTF
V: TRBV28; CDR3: CASSFTDRRAHEQYF
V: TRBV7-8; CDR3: CASSLVGFGRRSYNEQFF
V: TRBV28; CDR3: CGVTNYGYTF
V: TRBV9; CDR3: CASSVETANTEAFF
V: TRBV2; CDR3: CATRGSYNSPLHF
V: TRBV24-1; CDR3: CATSERTGGPGDTQYF
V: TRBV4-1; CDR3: CASSPLQGAGEKLFF
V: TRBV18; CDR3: CASSPVFGKALRGNSPLHF
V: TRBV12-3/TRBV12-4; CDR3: CASSPGPRLFF
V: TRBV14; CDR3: CASSLPIPTTEAFF
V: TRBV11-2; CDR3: CASSFSGNDADTQYF